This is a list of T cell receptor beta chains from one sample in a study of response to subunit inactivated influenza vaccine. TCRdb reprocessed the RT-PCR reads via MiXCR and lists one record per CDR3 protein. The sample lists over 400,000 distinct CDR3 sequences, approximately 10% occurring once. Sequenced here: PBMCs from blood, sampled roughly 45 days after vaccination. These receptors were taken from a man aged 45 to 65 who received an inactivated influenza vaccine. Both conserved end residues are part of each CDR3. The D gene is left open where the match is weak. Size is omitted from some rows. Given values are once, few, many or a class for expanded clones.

CDR3aa: CSVEKGLETQYF
CDR3nt: TGCAGCGTTGAAAAGGGGTTAGAGACCCAGTACTTC
d_gene: NA
abundance: few
j_gene: TRBJ2-5
v_gene: TRBV29-1

CDR3aa: CASSHTGTGDNEQFF
CDR3nt: TGTGCCAGCAGCCACACCGGGACAGGGGACAATGAGCAGTTCTTC
d_gene: TRBD1
abundance: NA
j_gene: TRBJ2-1
v_gene: TRBV3-1

CDR3aa: CASSQDVVGYSYEQYF
CDR3nt: TGCGCCAGCAGCCAGGATGTGGTAGGCTACTCCTACGAGCAGTACTTC
d_gene: NA
abundance: NA
j_gene: TRBJ2-7
v_gene: TRBV4-1

CDR3aa: CASSIASGGFYEQYF
CDR3nt: TGCGCCAGCAGCATAGCTAGCGGGGGGTTCTACGAGCAGTACTTC
d_gene: TRBD2
abundance: few
j_gene: TRBJ2-7
v_gene: TRBV4-3

CDR3aa: CASSPGQARNLFF
CDR3nt: TGTGCCAGCAGCCCGGGACAGGCCCGGAACCTGTTTTTT
d_gene: TRBD1
abundance: few
j_gene: TRBJ1-4
v_gene: TRBV3-1

CDR3aa: CASSYPGSYNEQFF
CDR3nt: TGTGCCAGCAGTTACCCGGGGTCCTACAATGAGCAGTTCTTC
d_gene: NA
abundance: few
j_gene: TRBJ2-1
v_gene: TRBV6-2/TRBV6-3

CDR3aa: CASRQGASAGELFF
CDR3nt: TGTGCCAGCAGGCAGGGAGCCAGTGCCGGGGAGCTGTTTTTT
d_gene: NA
abundance: NA
j_gene: TRBJ2-2
v_gene: TRBV7-2

CDR3aa: CASRGSWEETQYF
CDR3nt: TGCGCCAGCAGAGGCTCGTGGGAAGAGACCCAGTACTTC
d_gene: NA
abundance: NA
j_gene: TRBJ2-5
v_gene: TRBV5-1

CDR3aa: CASSERAGVVYEQYF
CDR3nt: TGTGCCAGCAGTGAAAGAGCAGGGGTCGTCTACGAGCAGTACTTC
d_gene: NA
abundance: NA
j_gene: TRBJ2-7
v_gene: TRBV2

CDR3aa: CASNGGRESYEQYF
CDR3nt: TGTGCCAGCAATGGGGGCCGGGAGTCCTACGAGCAGTACTTC
d_gene: NA
abundance: few
j_gene: TRBJ2-7
v_gene: TRBV7-2

CDR3aa: CASSWTSGGETQYF
CDR3nt: TGTGCCAGCAGTTGGACTAGCGGGGGAGAGACCCAGTACTTC
d_gene: TRBD2
abundance: few
j_gene: TRBJ2-5
v_gene: TRBV3-1

CDR3aa: CASSPGHQSGANVLTF
CDR3nt: TGCGCCAGCAGCCCGGGACATCAATCTGGGGCCAACGTCCTGACTTTC
d_gene: NA
abundance: NA
j_gene: TRBJ2-6
v_gene: TRBV5-1

CDR3aa: CASRAEETQYF
CDR3nt: TGTGCCAGCCGGGCGGAAGAGACCCAGTACTTC
d_gene: NA
abundance: few
j_gene: TRBJ2-5
v_gene: TRBV7-9

CDR3aa: CASSFPGQGSYEQYF
CDR3nt: TGTGCCAGCAGTTTCCCGGGACAGGGTTCCTACGAGCAGTACTTC
d_gene: TRBD1
abundance: NA
j_gene: TRBJ2-7
v_gene: TRBV12-3/TRBV12-4

CDR3aa: CASRLPGPNTGELFF
CDR3nt: TGTGCCAGCAGGTTACCGGGGCCTAACACCGGGGAGCTGTTTTTT
d_gene: NA
abundance: NA
j_gene: TRBJ2-2
v_gene: TRBV2

CDR3aa: CASSEAPTFFGKSSGNTIYF
CDR3nt: TGTGCCAGCAGTGAAGCGCCTACCTTCTTCGGCAAGTCCTCTGGAAACACCATATATTTT
d_gene: NA
abundance: NA
j_gene: TRBJ1-3
v_gene: TRBV6-1

CDR3aa: CASSQVEGSWTDTQYF
CDR3nt: TGTGCCAGCAGCCAAGTGGAGGGGAGTTGGACAGATACGCAGTATTTT
d_gene: NA
abundance: NA
j_gene: TRBJ2-3
v_gene: TRBV14

CDR3aa: CASSPWTAAGGEQYF
CDR3nt: TGTGCCAGCAGCCCCTGGACGGCTGCTGGCGGAGAGCAGTACTTC
d_gene: NA
abundance: many
j_gene: TRBJ2-7
v_gene: TRBV5-5

CDR3aa: CASSRFRGTDTQYF
CDR3nt: TGTGCCAGCAGCCGGTTCAGGGGCACAGATACGCAGTATTTT
d_gene: NA
abundance: few
j_gene: TRBJ2-3
v_gene: TRBV14

CDR3aa: CSAMSGPARNEQFF
CDR3nt: TGCAGTGCTATGTCGGGACCGGCTAGGAATGAGCAGTTCTTC
d_gene: NA
abundance: few
j_gene: TRBJ2-1
v_gene: TRBV20-1

CDR3aa: CASSLPGPYTGELFF
CDR3nt: TGTGCCAGCAGCTTGCCAGGGCCTTACACCGGGGAGCTGTTTTTT
d_gene: NA
abundance: NA
j_gene: TRBJ2-2
v_gene: TRBV5-6

CDR3aa: CASSYRDRVTEAFF
CDR3nt: TGTGCCAGCAGTTACCGGGACAGGGTCACTGAAGCTTTCTTT
d_gene: TRBD1
abundance: few
j_gene: TRBJ1-1
v_gene: TRBV6-5

CDR3aa: CASSRVNQPQHF
CDR3nt: TGTGCCAGCAGTAGGGTCAATCAGCCCCAGCATTTT
d_gene: NA
abundance: many
j_gene: TRBJ1-5
v_gene: TRBV12-3/TRBV12-4

CDR3aa: CASSQGGVFNIQYF
CDR3nt: TGTGCCAGCAGCCAGGGGGGGGTTTTCAACATTCAGTACTTC
d_gene: NA
abundance: NA
j_gene: TRBJ2-4
v_gene: TRBV6-2/TRBV6-3

CDR3aa: CASSVWGDTQYF
CDR3nt: TGTGCCAGCAGTGTTTGGGGAGATACGCAGTATTTT
d_gene: NA
abundance: few
j_gene: TRBJ2-3
v_gene: TRBV2

CDR3aa: CASSLGTSGLYEQYF
CDR3nt: TGCGCCAGCAGCTTGGGTACTAGCGGGCTCTACGAGCAGTACTTC
d_gene: TRBD2
abundance: few
j_gene: TRBJ2-7
v_gene: TRBV5-1

CDR3aa: CASSQAQDSIYEQYF
CDR3nt: TGCGCCAGCAGCCAAGCTCAAGACAGCATCTACGAGCAGTACTTC
d_gene: NA
abundance: many
j_gene: TRBJ2-7
v_gene: TRBV4-1

CDR3aa: CSGRAWASGHNEQFF
CDR3nt: TGCAGCGGGAGGGCATGGGCTAGCGGGCACAATGAGCAGTTCTTC
d_gene: TRBD2
abundance: many
j_gene: TRBJ2-1
v_gene: TRBV29-1

CDR3aa: CASSLSGDANYEQYF
CDR3nt: TGTGCCAGCAGTTTGTCGGGGGACGCAAACTACGAGCAGTACTTC
d_gene: NA
abundance: few
j_gene: TRBJ2-7
v_gene: TRBV12-3/TRBV12-4

CDR3aa: CASSQSIKGADTEAFF
CDR3nt: TGTGCCAGCAGCCAAAGCATAAAGGGGGCGGACACTGAAGCTTTCTTT
d_gene: TRBD1
abundance: few
j_gene: TRBJ1-1
v_gene: TRBV5-6

CDR3aa: CASSLDNRGRDRVGNQPQHF
CDR3nt: TGTGCCAGCAGCTTGGACAACCGCGGGCGAGACAGGGTGGGCAATCAGCCCCAGCATTTT
d_gene: TRBD1
abundance: NA
j_gene: TRBJ1-5
v_gene: TRBV5-4

CDR3aa: CASSPVEETSYEQYF
CDR3nt: TGTGCCAGCAGTCCCGTGGAGGAGACCTCCTACGAGCAGTACTTC
d_gene: NA
abundance: few
j_gene: TRBJ2-7
v_gene: TRBV28

CDR3aa: CASSAQEETQYF
CDR3nt: TGTGCCAGCAGCGCACAAGAAGAGACCCAGTACTTC
d_gene: NA
abundance: NA
j_gene: TRBJ2-5
v_gene: TRBV7-8

CDR3aa: CASSQGTGDSGELFF
CDR3nt: TGTGCCAGCAGCCAAGGGACAGGGGATTCCGGGGAGCTGTTTTTT
d_gene: TRBD1
abundance: NA
j_gene: TRBJ2-2
v_gene: TRBV4-2

CDR3aa: CATSTDRVGGELFF
CDR3nt: TGTGCCACCAGCACCGACAGGGTTGGCGGGGAGCTGTTTTTT
d_gene: TRBD1
abundance: few
j_gene: TRBJ2-2
v_gene: TRBV15

CDR3aa: CAINNDRRGQPQHF
CDR3nt: TGTGCCATCAATAATGACAGGCGTGGTCAGCCCCAGCATTTT
d_gene: NA
abundance: NA
j_gene: TRBJ1-5
v_gene: TRBV10-3

CDR3aa: CASSTARETQYF
CDR3nt: TGCGCCAGCAGCACAGCGCGGGAGACCCAGTACTTC
d_gene: NA
abundance: few
j_gene: TRBJ2-5
v_gene: TRBV5-1

CDR3aa: CASSYRKGGPNSPLHF
CDR3nt: TGTGCCAGCAGTTACCGCAAAGGAGGACCCAATTCACCCCTCCACTTT
d_gene: NA
abundance: few
j_gene: TRBJ1-6
v_gene: TRBV6-5

CDR3aa: CASSSMGQAEYEQYF
CDR3nt: TGTGCCAGCAGCTCGATGGGACAGGCCGAATACGAGCAGTACTTC
d_gene: TRBD1
abundance: many
j_gene: TRBJ2-7
v_gene: TRBV7-9